This T cell receptor (beta chain) was captured by sequencing in a study of blood T cell repertoires in COVID-19. Study-wide context: Specimens from acute and convalescent COVID-19 originated in the United States, Italy and Spain. PBMCs, B-cell-depleted T cells, or T cells were the source of the cDNA or gDNA that made up the material.

Germline V CDR1 and CDR2: SGHDN, FVKESK. This CDR3 region has 11 residues. V lost 2 bases and J lost 13, with 12 bases in between. Clones were read by immunoSEQ multiplex PCR, and TCRdb kept only the in-frame ones, dropping some. The sample lists a few hundred thousand clones, approximately 92% seen once, with less than 20% in the top ten. Recruitment covered about 26 US areas and drew participants whose ages spanned about 18 to 100 years. Cohort 3 recovery required two negative PCRs, clearance, or symptom resolution. Sequences were obtained from PBMCs or T cells enriched from blood (not recorded which). This TCR was recovered from a woman in her twenties or thirties who had recovered from COVID-19. The rearrangement links TRBV14 to TRBJ2-7; possibly TRBD1 for D (6 bases). Here the CDR3 reads CASSQSRTAYF. The CDR3 coding sequence is TGTGCCAGCAGCCAATCTCGGACAGCCTACTTC.